Reported below is one T cell receptor beta chain. The target antigen is unknown. This record belongs to a study of T cells in Graves' hyperthyroidism and ophthalmopathy. General study results and limits: Most clonotypes expanded in thyroid above 0.001 were likewise present in blood.

Patients were aged 18 to 65, had disease duration under 2 months, and had newly diagnosed hyperthyroidism. Trimming removed 4 bases at V and 5 bases at J, with 17 bases between. This CDR3 comprises 15 residues. CDR1 is KGHDR, CDR2 SFDVKD, per germline. The TCR beta CDR3 regions underwent amplification using RNA transcripts as the source. Initially, a first-round RT-PCR of the TCR CDR3 employed the HTBI primer set. TCRdb recomputed calls from the multiplex PCR reads with MiXCR, one row per CDR3 protein. The repertoire has hundreds of thousands of distinct CDR3 sequences, about 45% of them found once; the top ten carry 6.5% to 9%.

The TCR was taken from a woman under 30 with Graves' hyperthyroidism. The V call is TRBV24-1, the J call TRBJ2-7; D may be TRBD1 (7 bases). The specimen was peripheral blood or thyroid tissue (not recorded which). The DNA of the CDR3 is TGTGCCACCAGTGACAGAACTAGCAGGGGGGACGAGCAGTACTTC. It translates to CATSDRTSRGDEQYF.